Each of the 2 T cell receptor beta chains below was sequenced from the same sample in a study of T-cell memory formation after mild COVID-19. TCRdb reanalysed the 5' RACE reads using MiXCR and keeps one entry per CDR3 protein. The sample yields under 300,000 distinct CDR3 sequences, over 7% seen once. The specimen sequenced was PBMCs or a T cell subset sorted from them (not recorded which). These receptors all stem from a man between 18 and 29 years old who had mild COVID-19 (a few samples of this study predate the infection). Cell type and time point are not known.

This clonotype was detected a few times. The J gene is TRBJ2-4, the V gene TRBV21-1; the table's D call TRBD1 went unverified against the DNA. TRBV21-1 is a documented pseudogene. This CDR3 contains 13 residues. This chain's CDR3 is CASLPGQMDIQYF. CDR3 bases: TGTGCCAGCCTCCCGGGACAGATGGACATTCAGTACTTC.

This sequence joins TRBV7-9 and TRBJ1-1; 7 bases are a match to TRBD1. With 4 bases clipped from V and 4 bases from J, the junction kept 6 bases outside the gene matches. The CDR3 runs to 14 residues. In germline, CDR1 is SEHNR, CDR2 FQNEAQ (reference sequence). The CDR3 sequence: CASSSTGDATEAFF. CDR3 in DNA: TGTGCCAGCAGCTCAACAGGGGATGCCACTGAAGCTTTCTTT.